These 19 T cell receptor beta chains share one sample of origin, sequenced in a study of cytomegalovirus exposure and HLA in healthy donors listed by TCRdb under 2017. Library preparation was by the immunoSEQ multiplex PCR assay. The multiplex PCR relied on a mix of 60 forward primers for TCR Vbeta segments and 13 reverse primers for TCR Jbeta segments. The immuneACCESS repertoire file appears here via TCRdb, limited to in-frame rearrangements. These files lack a portion of the clones; in checked studies, under half of the deficit traces to unresolved V genes, and the cause of the others is not known. This sample has fewer than 60,000 clones in its table, and about 72% of those were observed once. The ten largest clones capture approximately 3.3% of the sample. Input material: PBMCs. Source of these receptors: a woman in her 40s in good health and CMV-seropositive.

The V and J genes are TRBV7-2 and TRBJ1-4; TRBD1 is a possible D gene (5 bases). The CDR3 sequence is 15 residues long. CDR1 and CDR2 (germline): SGHTA, FQGNSA. Between the trimmed V and J ends, which lost 5 bases and 7 bases, there was a span of 17 bases. The CDR3 here is CASSPTRGSSEKLFF. DNA for the CDR3: TGTGCCAGCAGCCCGACACGGGGGTCCTCTGAAAAACTGTTTTTT.

This clone occurred once. V and J are TRBV6-4 and TRBJ2-3, with D perhaps matching TRBD2 (6 bases). The V and J ends lost 3 bases and 2 bases respectively, with 12 bases between them. CDR3 length: 15 residues. Germline V gene lookup returns CDR1 MRHNA and CDR2 SNTAGT. The CDR3 region is CASSEEGITTDTQYF. The CDR3 coding sequence is TGTGCCAGCAGTGAGGAGGGAATCACCACAGATACGCAGTATTTT.

This clone was observed a single time. The chain carries TRBV5-8 and TRBJ1-1; 10 bases map to TRBD1. CDR1 is SGHTS, CDR2 YDEGEE, per germline. This CDR3 region has 14 residues. With 4 bases clipped from V and 5 bases from J, the junction kept 5 bases outside the gene matches. The DNA for the CDR3 is TGTGCCAGCAGCGGGGACAGGGGTACGACTGAAGCTTTCTTT. Translating it yields CASSGDRGTTEAFF.

The chain uses TRBV11-2 and TRBJ2-7, with D maybe TRBD2 (7 bases). CDR3 length equals 15 residues. Per germline, CDR1 SGHAT and CDR2 FQNNGV. V lost 0 bases, J lost 4 bases, and 13 bases lay in between. DNA for the CDR3: TGTGCCAGCAGCTTAGAGCGGGGGCCGTGGTACGAGCAGTACTTC. As protein: CASSLERGPWYEQYF.

The genes are TRBV9 and TRBJ2-5, with 7 bases that match TRBD2. Germline CDR1 SGDLS, CDR2 YYNGEE. With 0 bases clipped from V and 5 bases from J, the junction kept 16 bases outside the gene matches. CDR3 length: 18 residues. CDR3 region: CASSVDGRLAVGGETQYF. CDR3 DNA sequence: TGTGCCAGCAGCGTAGACGGGCGGCTAGCGGTTGGAGGGGAGACCCAGTACTTC.

The J gene is TRBJ1-6, the V gene TRBV7-3; 9 positions match TRBD1. The germline gives CDR1 SGHTA, CDR2 FQGTGA. V shed 6 bases, J shed 9 bases, and the junction held 9 bases outside the gene matches. The CDR3 has 15 amino acids. The CDR3 sequence is CASSLSGTGSSPLHF. The DNA for the CDR3 is TGTGCCAGCAGTCTTTCCGGGACAGGGTCTTCACCCCTCCACTTT. Looking up the rest from reference TRBV7-3 and TRBJ1-6 gives the full variable domain: GAGVSQTPSNKVTEKGKYVELRCDPISGHTALYWYRQSLGQGPEFLIYFQGTGAADDSGLPNDRFFAVRPEGSVSTLKIQRTERGDSAVYLCASSLSGTGSSPLHFGNGTRLTVT.

J is TRBJ1-1 and V is TRBV11-2; D uncertain. The CDR3 contains 15 residues. V shed 5 bases and J shed 0 bases, with 13 bases lying between them. Germline assignment: CDR1 SGHAT and CDR2 FQNNGV. CDR3 amino acids: CASSARREMNTEAFF. In nucleotides, the CDR3 is TGTGCCAGCAGCGCTCGACGGGAGATGAACACTGAAGCTTTCTTT.

The chain has TRBV25-1 and TRBJ2-3; no clear D. Germline lookup yields CDR1 MGHDK and CDR2 SYGVNS. V was pared by 5 bases and J by 4 bases, with 22 bases between. This CDR3 is built from 17 residues. The CDR3 sequence: CASSSPPWQIGADTQYF. In DNA form, the CDR3 reads TGTGCCAGCAGTAGCCCCCCTTGGCAGATTGGAGCAGATACGCAGTATTTT.

The rearrangement joins TRBV12-1 to TRBJ2-1; TRBD2 reflects the table's D call only, with no check against the DNA. TRBV12-1 is a recognized pseudogene. This CDR3 contains 16 residues. The CDR3 here is CASRNGSSGDYNEQFF. CDR3 DNA: TGTGCCAGCCGAAACGGGTCCAGCGGGGATTACAATGAGCAGTTCTTC.

V is TRBV28 and J is TRBJ1-6, with unresolved D. CDR1 and CDR2 (germline): MDHEN, SYDVKM. Deletions cut 6 bases from V and 6 bases from J, with 15 bases between. This CDR3 contains 15 residues. The CDR3 sequence is CASSWRQSGNSPLHF. Here the CDR3 DNA reads TGTGCCAGCAGCTGGAGGCAGAGTGGTAATTCACCCCTCCACTTT.

The rearrangement joins TRBV6-5 to TRBJ1-3, with a weak D call TRBD1 (6 bases). This CDR3 has 16 residues. Between the trimmed V and J ends, which lost 2 bases and 3 bases, there was a span of 14 bases. From germline, CDR1 is MNHEY and CDR2 SVGAGI. CDR3 DNA sequence: TGTGCCAGCAGTTACGGTGGGGGACAAGTTGGAAACACCATATATTTT. Protein product: CASSYGGGQVGNTIYF.

The chain has TRBV27 and TRBJ1-6; TRBD1 might be the D (6 bases). V was pared by 5 bases and J by 6 bases, with 17 bases between. CDR1 and CDR2 from the germline V gene are MNHEY and SMNVEV (reference sequence). The CDR3 totals 16 residues. The CDR3 loop is CASSPGWTAFNSPLHF. The CDR3 DNA reads TGTGCCAGCAGTCCCGGTTGGACAGCCTTTAATTCACCCCTCCACTTT.

V usage is TRBV14 and J usage is TRBJ2-5; maybe TRBD1 (5 bases). Per germline, CDR1 SGHDN and CDR2 FVKESK. This CDR3 region has 12 residues. The V gene lost 4 bases and the J gene lost 5 bases, with 8 bases spanning the gap. The CDR3, as DNA: TGTGCCAGCAGCCTGACAGAGGAGACCCAGTACTTC. Its protein product is CASSLTEETQYF.

The V call is TRBV19, the J call TRBJ2-3, with TRBD1 matching over 10 bases. CDR1 and CDR2 from the germline V gene are LNHDA and SQIVND (reference sequence). The CDR3 loop spans 17 amino acids. The trim removed 5 bases at V and 3 bases at J, leaving 11 bases unmatched. The CDR3 DNA is TGTGCCAGTAGTCTCATGGGACAGGGGATCGGGACAGATACGCAGTATTTT. Amino acids: CASSLMGQGIGTDTQYF.

This clone was seen only a few times. The rearrangement uses TRBV5-1 and TRBJ1-2; D remains unclear. The CDR3 runs 14 residues. With 3 bases removed from V and 3 bases from J, the gap between germline ends came to 12 bases. Per the germline V gene, CDR1 is SGHRS and CDR2 is YFSETQ. The CDR3 DNA reads TGCGCCAGCAGCTCCGGCTGGGCCGACTATGGCTACACCTTC. It yields the protein CASSSGWADYGYTF.

This clone was seen only a few times. The chain combines TRBV18 with TRBJ1-5; tentatively, D is TRBD1 (5 bases). Trimming took off 3 bases at V and 6 bases at J, with 12 bases between the two ends. The CDR3 has 14 residues. Germline V gene sequence: CDR1 KGHSH, CDR2 LQKENI. CDR3 DNA sequence: TGTGCCAGCTCACCTCAGGGATGGGGTCAGCCCCAGCATTTT. It codes for CASSPQGWGQPQHF.

This clone was counted a few times. V usage is TRBV7-9 and J usage is TRBJ1-5; D remains ambiguous. The CDR3 spans 15 residues. Germline V gene data show CDR1 as SEHNR and CDR2 as FQNEAQ (reference sequence). V shed 3 bases and J shed 1 base, with 10 bases lying between them. CDR3 bases: TGTGCCAGCAGCTTCGGAGGGAACAGCAATCAGCCCCAGCATTTT. Translation: CASSFGGNSNQPQHF.

This chain uses TRBV5-4 with TRBJ2-5; the D gene is possibly TRBD2 (5 bases). The CDR3 covers 15 residues. V dropped 4 bases and J dropped 5 bases, with 18 bases sitting between them. The germline V gene has CDR1 SGHNT and CDR2 YYREEE (reference sequence). CDR3 loop: CASSLLMGVWETQYF. The CDR3 DNA reads TGTGCCAGCAGCCTGCTTATGGGAGTCTGGGAGACCCAGTACTTC.

This chain links TRBV2 with TRBJ1-3; 7 bases map to TRBD1. CDR1 and CDR2 from the germline V gene are SNHLY and FYNNEI. V shed 5 bases and J 4 bases; nucleotides not matched to a gene: 5. The CDR3 sequence is 14 residues long. The CDR3 nucleotides read TGTGCCAGCAGTAGGACCAGGGGGGGAAACACCATATATTTT. Its translation is CASSRTRGGNTIYF.